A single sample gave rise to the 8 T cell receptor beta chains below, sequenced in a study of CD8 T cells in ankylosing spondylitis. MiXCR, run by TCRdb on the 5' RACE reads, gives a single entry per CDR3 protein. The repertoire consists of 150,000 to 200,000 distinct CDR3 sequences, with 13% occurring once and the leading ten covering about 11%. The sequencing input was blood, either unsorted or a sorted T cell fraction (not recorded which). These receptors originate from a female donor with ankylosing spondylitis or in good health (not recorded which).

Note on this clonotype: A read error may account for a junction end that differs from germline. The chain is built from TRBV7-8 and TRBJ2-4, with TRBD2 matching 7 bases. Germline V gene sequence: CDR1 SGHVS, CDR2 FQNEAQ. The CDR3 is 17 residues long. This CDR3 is CASSPLGGSNAKNVQYF. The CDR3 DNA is TGTGCCAGCAGCCCTCTCGGGGGGAGTAACGCCAAAAACGTTCAGTACTTC.

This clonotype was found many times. CDR3 coding DNA: TGTGCCAGCAGTTACGACACCCCACAGGGCTATAATTCACCCCTCCACTTT. Translating it yields CASSYDTPQGYNSPLHF. V gene TRBV27 combines with J gene TRBJ1-6, with D tentatively TRBD1 (6 bases). The CDR3 runs to 17 residues. Trimming stripped 4 bases from V and 3 bases from J, with 16 bases between. Germline CDR1 reads MNHEY; CDR2 reads SMNVEV (reference sequence).

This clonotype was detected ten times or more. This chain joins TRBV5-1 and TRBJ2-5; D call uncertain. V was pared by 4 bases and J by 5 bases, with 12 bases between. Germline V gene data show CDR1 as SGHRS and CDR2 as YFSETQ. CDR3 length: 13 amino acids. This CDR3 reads CASSPQRVETQYF. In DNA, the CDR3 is TGCGCCAGCAGCCCACAGCGCGTGGAGACCCAGTACTTC.

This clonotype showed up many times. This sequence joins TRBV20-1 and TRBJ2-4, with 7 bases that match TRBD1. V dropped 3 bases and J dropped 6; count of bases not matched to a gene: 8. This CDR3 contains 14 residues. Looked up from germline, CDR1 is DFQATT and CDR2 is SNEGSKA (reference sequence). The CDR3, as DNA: TGCAGTGCTAGCCTACAGGGGTCGGGAAACATTCAGTACTTC. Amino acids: CSASLQGSGNIQYF.

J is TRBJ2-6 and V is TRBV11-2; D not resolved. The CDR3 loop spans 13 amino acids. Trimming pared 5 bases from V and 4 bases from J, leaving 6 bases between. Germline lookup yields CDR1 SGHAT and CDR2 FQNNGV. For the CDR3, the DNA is TGTGCCAGCAGCCTTCGGGGGGCCAACGTCCTGACTTTC. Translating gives CASSLRGANVLTF.

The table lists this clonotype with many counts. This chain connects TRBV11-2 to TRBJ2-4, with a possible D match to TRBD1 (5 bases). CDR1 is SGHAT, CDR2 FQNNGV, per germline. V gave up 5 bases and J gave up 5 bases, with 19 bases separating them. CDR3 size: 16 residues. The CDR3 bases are TGTGCCAGCAGCCACAAAGGGGCGGAGAGCCAAAACATTCAGTACTTC. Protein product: CASSHKGAESQNIQYF.

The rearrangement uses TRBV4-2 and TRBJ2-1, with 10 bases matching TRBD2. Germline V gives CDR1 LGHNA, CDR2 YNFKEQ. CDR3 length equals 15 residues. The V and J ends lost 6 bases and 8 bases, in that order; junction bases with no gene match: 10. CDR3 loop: CASRGVAGGLDEQFF. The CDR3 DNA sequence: TGTGCCAGCAGGGGTGTAGCGGGAGGTTTGGATGAGCAGTTCTTC.

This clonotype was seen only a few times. CDR3 in amino acids: CASSLRGLEGANVLTF. In DNA form, the CDR3 reads TGCGCCAGCAGCTTGCGGGGCTTGGAAGGGGCCAACGTCCTGACTTTC. This chain connects TRBV5-1 to TRBJ2-6; the D gene could be TRBD1 or TRBD2 (5 bases each). V dropped 1 base and J dropped 4 bases, with 12 bases sitting between them. Germline V lookup: CDR1 SGHRS, CDR2 YFSETQ. The length of the CDR3 is 16 residues.